Listed below are T cell receptor beta chains from one sample, sequenced in a study of early T cells in non-severe SARS-CoV-2 infection. Each CDR3 protein gets one entry after TCRdb re-called the 5' RACE reads with MiXCR. There are over 50,000 distinct CDR3 sequences in the sample; around 13% occur only once, and about 3.1% lies in the top ten. The sequenced sample consisted of whole blood. The receptors were gathered from an adult who was a healthcare worker with PCR-confirmed SARS-CoV-2 infection or an uninfected control (not recorded which). CDR3s include the opening cysteine and the closing phenylalanine or tryptophan. A D gene is named only where the DNA matches it firmly. Some rows have no size entry. The others give once, few or many, or a class for an expanded clone.

J gene: TRBJ2-1; D gene: .; clone size: few; V gene: TRBV28; CDR3 DNA: TGTGCCAGCTGGGACACATACAATGAGCAGTTCTTC; CDR3 protein: CASWDTYNEQFF
J gene: TRBJ2-1; D gene: .; clone size: .; V gene: TRBV7-9; CDR3 DNA: TGTGCCAGCCATGACAGCTACAATGAGCAGTTCTTC; CDR3 protein: CASHDSYNEQFF
J gene: TRBJ2-3; D gene: .; clone size: many; V gene: TRBV19; CDR3 DNA: TGTGCCAGTAGTATGGGCGCCACAGATACGCAGTATTTT; CDR3 protein: CASSMGATDTQYF
J gene: TRBJ2-6; D gene: .; clone size: .; V gene: TRBV5-6; CDR3 DNA: TGTGCCAGCACCCCGACTCCCGTCTGGGGGGCCAACGTCCTGACTTTC; CDR3 protein: CASTPTPVWGANVLTF
J gene: TRBJ1-6; D gene: .; clone size: many; V gene: TRBV2; CDR3 DNA: TGTGCCAGCAGTGTGAGGGGGGGGCGAGATAATTCACCCCTCCACTTT; CDR3 protein: CASSVRGGRDNSPLHF
J gene: TRBJ2-2; D gene: .; clone size: .; V gene: TRBV20-1; CDR3 DNA: TGCAGTGCACCCCCGAGGGGGGGCTACACCGGGGAGCTGTTTTTT; CDR3 protein: CSAPPRGGYTGELFF
J gene: TRBJ1-2; D gene: .; clone size: many; V gene: TRBV12-3/TRBV12-4; CDR3 DNA: TGTGCCAGCAGTTTACAGGGAGTCTATGGCTACACCTTC; CDR3 protein: CASSLQGVYGYTF
J gene: TRBJ2-2; D gene: .; clone size: many; V gene: TRBV19; CDR3 DNA: TGTGCCAGTAGTATATCCCTACAGAACACCGGGGAGCTGTTTTTT; CDR3 protein: CASSISLQNTGELFF
J gene: TRBJ1-6; D gene: .; clone size: .; V gene: TRBV11-3; CDR3 DNA: TGTGCCAGCAGCTTAGTTCCAGGAAGGGATTATTCACCCCTCCACTTT; CDR3 protein: CASSLVPGRDYSPLHF
J gene: TRBJ2-1; D gene: .; clone size: many; V gene: TRBV6-2/TRBV6-3; CDR3 DNA: TGTGCCAGCAGTTACTCTCCTGTGTTCAATGAGCAGTTCTTC; CDR3 protein: CASSYSPVFNEQFF
J gene: TRBJ2-1; D gene: TRBD2; clone size: .; V gene: TRBV20-1; CDR3 DNA: TGCAGTGCTCCTCTACTAGCGGGGGGGCCGGGTGAGCAGTTCTTC; CDR3 protein: CSAPLLAGGPGEQFF
J gene: TRBJ2-1; D gene: TRBD2; clone size: few; V gene: TRBV6-5; CDR3 DNA: TGTGCCAGCAGTACGACCCTCGGGGGGAGCTCCTACAATGAGCAGTTCTTC; CDR3 protein: CASSTTLGGSSYNEQFF
J gene: TRBJ2-3; D gene: .; clone size: many; V gene: TRBV30; CDR3 DNA: TGTGCCTGTGTACGGGCATACAAAACAGATACGCAGTATTTT; CDR3 protein: CACVRAYKTDTQYF
J gene: TRBJ1-1; D gene: TRBD1; clone size: many; V gene: TRBV20-1; CDR3 DNA: TGCAGTGCTAGAGACAGGGGGCGGACTGAAGCTTTCTTT; CDR3 protein: CSARDRGRTEAFF
J gene: TRBJ2-7; D gene: .; clone size: few; V gene: TRBV7-9; CDR3 DNA: TGTGCCAGCAGCTTAAGGGCGGGGTACGAGCAGTACTTC; CDR3 protein: CASSLRAGYEQYF
J gene: TRBJ2-1; D gene: TRBD2; clone size: .; V gene: TRBV5-4; CDR3 DNA: TGTGCCAGCAGGTCTCGGGCGGGGGGTTACAATGAGCAGTTCTTC; CDR3 protein: CASRSRAGGYNEQFF
J gene: TRBJ2-3; D gene: .; clone size: .; V gene: TRBV29-1; CDR3 DNA: TGCAGCGTTGATCAGCGGGCACAGTCTAGCACAGATACGCAGTATTTT; CDR3 protein: CSVDQRAQSSTDTQYF